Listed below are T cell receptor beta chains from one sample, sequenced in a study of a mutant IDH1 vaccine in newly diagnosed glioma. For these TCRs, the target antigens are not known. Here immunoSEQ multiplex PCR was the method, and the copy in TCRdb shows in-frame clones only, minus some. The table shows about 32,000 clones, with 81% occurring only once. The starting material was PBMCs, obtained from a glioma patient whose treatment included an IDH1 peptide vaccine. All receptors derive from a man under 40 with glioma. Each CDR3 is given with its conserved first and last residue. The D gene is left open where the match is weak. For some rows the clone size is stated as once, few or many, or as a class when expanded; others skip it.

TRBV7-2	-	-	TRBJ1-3	CASSLEAASGNTIYF	TGTGCCAGCAGCTTAGAGGCCGCCTCTGGAAACACCATATATTTT
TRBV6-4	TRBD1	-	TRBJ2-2	CASSPTGGLGELFF	TGTGCCAGCAGCCCGACAGGGGGCCTCGGGGAGCTGTTTTTT
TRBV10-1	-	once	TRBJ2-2	CASSGFGQSPGTGELFF	TGCGCCAGCAGTGGATTCGGGCAGTCCCCGGGGACCGGGGAGCTGTTTTTT
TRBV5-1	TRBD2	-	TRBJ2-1	CASSGGGLAGEQFF	TGCGCCAGCAGCGGCGGGGGACTAGCGGGAGAGCAGTTCTTC
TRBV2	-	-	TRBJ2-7	CASSDVSGAHEQYF	TGTGCCAGCAGTGACGTGTCAGGGGCTCACGAGCAGTACTTC
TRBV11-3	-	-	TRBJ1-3	CASSFDSGNTIYF	TGTGCCAGCAGCTTTGACAGTGGAAACACCATATATTTT
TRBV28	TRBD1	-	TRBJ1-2	CASSTGGENYGYTF	TGTGCCAGCAGTACAGGGGGAGAGAACTATGGCTACACCTTC
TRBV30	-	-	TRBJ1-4	CAWSQGATTNEKLFF	TGTGCCTGGAGCCAAGGGGCCACAACTAATGAAAAACTGTTTTTT
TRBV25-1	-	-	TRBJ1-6	CASSELLGNSPLHF	TGTGCCAGCAGTGAATTACTGGGGAACTCACCCCTCCACTTT
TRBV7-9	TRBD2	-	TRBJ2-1	CASSLPPRLAGVRNEQFF	TGTGCCAGCAGCTTACCCCCCCGACTAGCGGGAGTACGCAATGAGCAGTTCTTC
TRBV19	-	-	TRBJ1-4	CASSAGDIPGEKLFF	TGTGCCAGTAGTGCAGGGGACATACCCGGAGAAAAACTGTTTTTT
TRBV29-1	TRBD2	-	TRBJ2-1	CSAFGLAGHNEQFF	TGCAGCGCCTTTGGACTAGCGGGGCACAATGAGCAGTTCTTC
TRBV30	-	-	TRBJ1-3	CAWSVTNTIYF	TGTGCCTGGAGTGTAACAAACACCATATATTTT
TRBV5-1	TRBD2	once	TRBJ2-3	CASSLDGLAGEGGTQYF	TGCGCCAGCAGCTTGGATGGGCTAGCGGGAGAGGGAGGTACGCAGTATTTT
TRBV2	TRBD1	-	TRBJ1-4	CASRIQGVNEKLFF	TGTGCCAGCAGAATACAGGGGGTTAATGAAAAACTGTTTTTT
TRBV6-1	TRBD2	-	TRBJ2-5	CASSELAGGQETQYF	TGTGCCAGCAGTGAACTAGCGGGAGGCCAAGAGACCCAGTACTTC
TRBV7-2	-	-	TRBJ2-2	CASSLGNTGELFF	TGTGCCAGCAGCTTAGGAAACACCGGGGAGCTGTTTTTT
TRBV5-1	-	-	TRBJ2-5	CASSFNPQGDLETQYF	TGCGCCAGCAGCTTTAACCCCCAAGGGGACCTCGAGACCCAGTACTTC
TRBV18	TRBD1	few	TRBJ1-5	CASSPSQGTSNQPQHF	TGTGCCAGCTCACCGTCACAGGGGACTAGCAATCAGCCCCAGCATTTT
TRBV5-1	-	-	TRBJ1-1	CASSSYSGANTEAFF	TGCGCCAGCAGCTCTTACAGCGGGGCCAACACTGAAGCTTTCTTT
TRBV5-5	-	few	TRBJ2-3	CASSPIGEEFSTDTQYF	TGTGCCAGCAGCCCGATCGGTGAGGAATTCAGCACAGATACGCAGTATTTT
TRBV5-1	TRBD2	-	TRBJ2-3	CASSRGGIPRTDTQYF	TGCGCCAGCAGCCGGGGGGGGATCCCACGCACAGATACGCAGTATTTT
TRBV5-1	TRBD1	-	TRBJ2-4	CASSSLPGTGVAKNIQYF	TGCGCCAGCAGCTCCCTTCCCGGGACAGGGGTAGCCAAAAACATTCAGTACTTC
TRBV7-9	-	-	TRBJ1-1	CASSPALGDLNTEAFF	TGTGCCAGCAGCCCAGCCCTAGGGGATTTGAACACTGAAGCTTTCTTT
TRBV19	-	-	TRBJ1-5	CASSIGYPTQPQHF	TGTGCCAGTAGTATAGGGTACCCTACGCAGCCCCAGCATTTT
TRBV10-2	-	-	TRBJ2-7	CASSIQGYEQYF	TGCGCCAGCAGCATACAGGGTTACGAGCAGTACTTC
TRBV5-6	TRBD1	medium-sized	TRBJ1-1	CASSPHRGMNTEAFF	TGTGCCAGCAGCCCGCACAGGGGAATGAACACTGAAGCTTTCTTT